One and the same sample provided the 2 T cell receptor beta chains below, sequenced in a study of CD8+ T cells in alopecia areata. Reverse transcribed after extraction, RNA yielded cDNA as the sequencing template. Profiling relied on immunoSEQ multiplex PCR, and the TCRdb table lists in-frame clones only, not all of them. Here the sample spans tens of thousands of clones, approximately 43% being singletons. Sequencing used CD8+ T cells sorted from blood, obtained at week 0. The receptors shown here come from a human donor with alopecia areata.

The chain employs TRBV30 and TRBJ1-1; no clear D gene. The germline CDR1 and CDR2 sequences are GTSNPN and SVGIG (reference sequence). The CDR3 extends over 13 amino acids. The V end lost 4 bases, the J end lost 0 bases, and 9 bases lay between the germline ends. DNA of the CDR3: TGTGCCTGGAAAGGAGTCATGAACACTGAAGCTTTCTTT. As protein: CAWKGVMNTEAFF.

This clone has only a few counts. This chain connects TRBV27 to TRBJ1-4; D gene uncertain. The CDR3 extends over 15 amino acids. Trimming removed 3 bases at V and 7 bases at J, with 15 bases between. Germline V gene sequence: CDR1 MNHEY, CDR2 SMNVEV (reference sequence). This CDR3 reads CASSFHDTHTEKLFF. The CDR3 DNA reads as TGTGCCAGCAGTTTTCATGACACGCACACTGAAAAACTGTTTTTT.